This T cell receptor beta chain stems from a study of cytomegalovirus exposure and HLA in healthy donors. As for the study in general: Later, an analysis reported that the roughly 120 validation repertoires had used the same platform as the 666 first-cohort repertoires.

Study results and caveats: Cytomegalovirus association was listed for roughly 160 TCR beta chains. Most sequenced TCRs were rare (though some public TCRs occurred in many donors). Later, an analysis found that TCR clusters from the first cohort tended to co-occur in the 110 or so validation repertoires.

A word on this clone: As yet, its antigen is unknown.

Sequenced by immunoSEQ multiplex PCR; TCRdb stores in-frame clones only, minus some. The sample includes about 190,000 clones, approximately 80% seen only once; the top ten take roughly 7%. CDR3 size: 14 residues. Germline CDR1 reads LGHNA; CDR2 reads YSLEER. V was clipped by 0 bases and J by 0 bases, with 4 bases between them. What was sequenced was PBMCs. The sequence was collected from a man between 18 and 29 years old in good health and CMV-seropositive. The gene calls are TRBV4-3 and TRBJ2-3; no clear D gene. The DNA of the CDR3 is TGCGCCAGCAGCCAAGACGGGAGCACAGATACGCAGTATTTT. Translation: CASSQDGSTDTQYF.